Following are 3 T cell receptor beta chains from one sample sequenced in a study of control samples from healthy donors and cancer patients. Sequencing was performed with immunoSEQ multiplex PCR; in TCRdb, only in-frame clones are kept and a portion is missing. The sample contains 100,000 or so clones, roughly 90% of which appear only once. Sequences were obtained from blood. The receptors derive from a man aged 25 to 40 in good health.

The table lists this clone with a few counts. The rearrangement links TRBV2 to TRBJ1-2; a weak D match, TRBD1 (5 bases). The CDR3 is made up of 13 amino acids. Germline V gene sequence: CDR1 SNHLY, CDR2 FYNNEI. V lost 6 bases and J 4 bases, leaving 12 bases between the germline ends. The DNA for the CDR3 is TGTGCCAGCAGAGCGACAGAATTCTATGGCTACACCTTC. Translation: CASRATEFYGYTF.

Turning to this clone: The same CDR3 also results from other DNA sequences found in this sample. This chain joins TRBV6-6 and TRBJ2-3; 9 bases agree with TRBD2. The CDR3 length is 13 residues. The J segment lost 1 base and the V segment lost 8 bases, leaving 1 base of the junction unmatched. Germline lookup yields CDR1 MNHNY and CDR2 SVGAGI (reference sequence). The CDR3 DNA follows: TGTGCCAGCTCTAGCGGGGGCACAGATACGCAGTATTTT. It codes for CASSSGGTDTQYF.

This chain joins TRBV7-2 and TRBJ1-1; 8 nucleotides match TRBD1. Germline loops: CDR1 SGHTA, CDR2 FQGNSA. CDR3 length: 13 amino acids. Germline trimming cut 5 bases from V and 4 bases from J; bases unmatched to any gene: 3. The DNA for the CDR3 is TGTGCCAGCAGCCGTACAGGGGGCACTGAAGCTTTCTTT. It encodes CASSRTGGTEAFF.